This T cell receptor beta chain appears in the sequencing data of a study of blood T cells in healthy people across ages. Notes on the study in general: Donors of long life had a larger count of naive CD4+ cells and greater diversity than aged donors.

Around 9.5 milliliters of peripheral blood were drawn from each donor. The second PCR ran roughly 7 to 12 cycles with a sample-barcoded 5' primer and J-beta primers. No fewer than 2.5 million CDR3-containing paired-end reads came from each sample. TCRdb re-called the 5' RACE reads with MiXCR, one entry per CDR3 protein. The sample yields fewer than 1,000,000 distinct CDR3 sequences, around 43% seen once. This clonotype was detected ten times or more. Its antigen remains unknown. There are 11 residues in the CDR3. Germline loops: CDR1 DFQATT, CDR2 SNEGSKA (reference sequence). V was pared by 0 bases and J by 5 bases, with 4 bases between.

What was sequenced was blood. The source of this sequence is a man aged 55 to 69 in good health. The V call is TRBV20-1, the J call TRBJ2-5; the D is unclear. The CDR3 DNA reads as TGCAGTGCTAGAGATGCGGAGACCCAGTACTTC. This sequence encodes CSARDAETQYF.